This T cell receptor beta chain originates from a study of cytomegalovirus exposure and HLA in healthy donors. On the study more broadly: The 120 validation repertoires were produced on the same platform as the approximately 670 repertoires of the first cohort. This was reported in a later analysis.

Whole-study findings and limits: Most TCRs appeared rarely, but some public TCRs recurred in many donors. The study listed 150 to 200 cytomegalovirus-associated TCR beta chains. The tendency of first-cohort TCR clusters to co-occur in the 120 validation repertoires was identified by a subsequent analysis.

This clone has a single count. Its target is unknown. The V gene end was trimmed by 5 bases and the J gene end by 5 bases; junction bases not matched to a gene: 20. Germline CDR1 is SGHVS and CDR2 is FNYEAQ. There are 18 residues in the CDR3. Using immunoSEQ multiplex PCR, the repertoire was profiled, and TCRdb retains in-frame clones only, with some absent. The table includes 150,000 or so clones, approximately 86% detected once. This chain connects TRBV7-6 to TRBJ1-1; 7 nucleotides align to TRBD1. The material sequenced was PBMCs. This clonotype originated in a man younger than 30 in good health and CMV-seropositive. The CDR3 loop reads CASSPDRTTLRKWTEAFF. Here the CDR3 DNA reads TGTGCCAGCAGCCCGGACAGGACCACCCTTAGAAAATGGACTGAAGCTTTCTTT.